Presented here are 30 T cell receptor beta chains from one specimen sequenced in a study of CD8+ T cells in alopecia areata. RNA, once extracted, was reverse transcribed into cDNA for use as the sequencing template. Some clones are missing from TCRdb's copy, which holds only in-frame ones; the method was immunoSEQ multiplex PCR. The sample shows roughly 130,000 clones, roughly three fifths of them seen only once. Sample: CD4+ T cells sorted from blood, taken at week 0. The receptor source for this set is a human donor with alopecia areata.

The V and J genes are TRBV7-2 and TRBJ1-2, with D hard to call. In germline, CDR1 is SGHTA, CDR2 FQGNSA. The CDR3 sequence is 16 residues long. Deletions cut 1 base from V and 4 bases from J, with 16 bases between. CDR3 sequence (DNA): TGTGCCAGCAGCTTAGTCTTCGTGGCAGCGAGCTATGGCTACACCTTC. As protein: CASSLVFVAASYGYTF.

The rearrangement links TRBV2 to TRBJ1-2; 10 bases are a match to TRBD1. V trimming: 8 bases; J trimming: 6 bases; junction bases outside the gene matches: 12. The length of the CDR3 is 15 residues. CDR1 is SNHLY and CDR2 is FYNNEI in the germline V gene. The CDR3 sequence is CASGRDRGRRDGYTF. CDR3 DNA: TGTGCCAGCGGACGAGACAGGGGGCGTAGGGATGGCTACACCTTC.

The V and J genes are TRBV7-2 and TRBJ2-3, with D possibly called TRBD1 or TRBD2 (5 bases each). This CDR3 has 14 residues. Trimming left V 5 bases short and J 2 bases short, with 11 bases between. CDR1 and CDR2 (germline): SGHTA, FQGNSA. CDR3 protein: CASSKGRYTDTQYF. The CDR3 nucleotides read TGTGCCAGCAGCAAGGGACGGTACACAGATACGCAGTATTTT. Supplemented by reference TRBV7-2 and TRBJ2-3, the full variable domain reads GAGVSQSPSNKVTEKGKDVELRCDPISGHTALYWYRQSLGQGLEFLIYFQGNSAPDKSGLPSDRFSAERTGGSVSTLTIQRTQQEDSAVYLCASSKGRYTDTQYFGPGTRLTVL.

The chain combines TRBV15 with TRBJ2-2; D perhaps matches TRBD2 (5 bases). V was clipped by 5 bases and J by 3 bases, with 10 bases between them. The length of the CDR3 is 14 residues. Germline lookup yields CDR1 LNHNV and CDR2 YYDKDF (reference sequence). The CDR3 here is CATSGGPHTGELFF. In nucleotides, the CDR3 is TGTGCCACCAGCGGAGGACCTCACACCGGGGAGCTGTTTTTT.

This clone has more than one count but fewer than ten. The rearrangement joins TRBV25-1 to TRBJ2-2; possibly TRBD1 for D (6 bases). This CDR3 has 15 residues. Per the germline V gene, CDR1 is MGHDK and CDR2 is SYGVNS. V was trimmed by 6 bases and J by 6 bases, leaving 17 bases between them. DNA of the CDR3: TGTGCCAGCAGCCCGCGACGAGGGGGATCCGGGGAGCTGTTTTTT. This translates into CASSPRRGGSGELFF.

This chain joins TRBV19 and TRBJ1-2; D uncertain. The germline CDR1 and CDR2 sequences are LNHDA and SQIVND (reference sequence). Deletions cut 4 bases from V and 4 bases from J, with 7 bases between. The CDR3 is made up of 12 amino acids. The CDR3 protein is CASSRGSYGYTF. Here the CDR3 DNA reads TGTGCCAGTAGTAGAGGCTCCTATGGCTACACCTTC.

This clone was seen a few times. V gene TRBV29-1 combines with J gene TRBJ2-7; no clear D gene. Germline CDR1 is SQVTM and CDR2 is ANQGSEA. This CDR3 contains 14 residues. Trimming stripped 7 bases from V and 1 base from J, with 17 bases between. The CDR3 region is CSARVPGRSYEQYF. The DNA of the CDR3 is TGCAGCGCCCGGGTCCCCGGACGGTCCTACGAGCAGTACTTC.

V gene TRBV18 combines with J gene TRBJ2-3, with 9 bases identical to TRBD2. Trimming cost V 0 bases and J 3 bases; bases outside gene matches: 4. The CDR3 contains 16 residues. The germline V gene encodes CDR1 KGHSH and CDR2 LQKENI. The CDR3 sequence is CASSPPFLAGTDTQYF. The CDR3, as DNA: TGTGCCAGCTCACCACCGTTCCTAGCGGGGACAGATACGCAGTATTTT.

This chain connects TRBV21-1 to TRBJ1-3. TRBV21-1 is shown as a pseudogene. CDR3 length: 16 amino acids. The CDR3 DNA is TGTGCCAGCAGCAAAGCCGCAGACCGCTCTGGAAACACCATATATTTT. Protein: CASSKAADRSGNTIYF.

This clone was seen a few times. V gene TRBV10-3 combines with J gene TRBJ2-5; a possible D gene is TRBD2 (5 bases). CDR1 and CDR2 from the germline V gene are ENHRY and SYGVKD. CDR3 size: 17 residues. V shed 0 bases and J shed 2 bases, with 16 bases lying between them. The CDR3 coding sequence is TGTGCCATCAGTGAGTCGTCGGGGAAGAGACGACAAGAGACCCAGTACTTC. Its protein is CAISESSGKRRQETQYF.

The rearrangement uses TRBV5-1 and TRBJ1-1; D perhaps matches TRBD1 (5 bases). The CDR3 is made up of 15 amino acids. Germline CDR1 is SGHRS and CDR2 is YFSETQ. V was pared by 0 bases and J by 3 bases, with 12 bases between. Here the CDR3 reads CASSLAGSPDTEAFF. CDR3 nucleotide sequence: TGCGCCAGCAGCTTGGCAGGGTCTCCGGACACTGAAGCTTTCTTT.

This clone has more than one count but fewer than ten. The chain combines TRBV5-1 with TRBJ2-5; the D is unclear. V was trimmed by 0 bases and J by 5 bases, leaving 11 bases between them. The CDR3 runs to 14 residues. Germline CDR1 and CDR2: SGHRS and YFSETQ. Here the CDR3 DNA reads TGCGCCAGCAGCTTGGAGCCAGGCCGGGAGACCCAGTACTTC. Translating gives CASSLEPGRETQYF.

The chain uses TRBV30 and TRBJ2-7; 12 nucleotides line up with TRBD2. Germline V CDR1 and CDR2: GTSNPN, SVGIG (reference sequence). V shed 5 bases and J 2 bases; nucleotides not matched to a gene: 1. This CDR3 has 13 amino acids. The CDR3 DNA sequence: TGTGCCTGGGGACTAGCGGGACCCTACGAGCAGTACTTC. As protein: CAWGLAGPYEQYF.

This clone showed up just a few times. Here the CDR3 reads CASSTHLEQGRYAEAFF. CDR3 bases: TGTGCCAGCAGCACGCACTTAGAACAGGGGAGGTACGCTGAAGCTTTCTTT. V and J are TRBV27 and TRBJ1-1; 7 positions agree with TRBD1. CDR1 is MNHEY, CDR2 SMNVEV, per germline (reference sequence). There are 17 residues in the CDR3. V trimming: 6 bases; J trimming: 6 bases; junction bases outside the gene matches: 19.

The gene calls are TRBV6-5 and TRBJ1-5, with D possibly TRBD1 on 6 matching bases. The CDR3 spans 14 residues. V lost 6 bases to trimming and J lost 5 bases, with 14 bases between them. CDR1 is MNHEY and CDR2 is SVGAGI in the germline V gene. CDR3 bases: TGTGCCAGCAGCCTTTTGTCAGGGGATCAGCCCCAGCATTTT. It encodes CASSLLSGDQPQHF.

The chain carries TRBV6-5 and TRBJ1-1, with 8 bases aligning to TRBD1. V trimming: 0 bases; J trimming: 10 bases; junction bases outside the gene matches: 10. This CDR3 has 15 residues. Germline assignment: CDR1 MNHEY and CDR2 SVGAGI. CDR3: CASSYSTFGQGGAFF. Here the CDR3 DNA reads TGTGCCAGCAGTTACTCGACGTTCGGACAGGGAGGAGCTTTCTTT.

This clone appeared a few times. This chain uses TRBV5-1 with TRBJ1-2; 7 bases map to TRBD1. Germline V gives CDR1 SGHRS, CDR2 YFSETQ. CDR3 length: 13 residues. Trimming cost V 4 bases and J 8 bases; bases outside gene matches: 8. CDR3 region: CASSQDRRDGYTF. Written as DNA, the CDR3 is TGCGCCAGCAGCCAGGACAGGAGGGACGGCTACACCTTC. Using reference TRBV5-1 and TRBJ1-2 for the parts outside the CDR3, the full variable domain is KAGVTQTPRYLIKTRGQQVTLSCSPISGHRSVSWYQQTPGQGLQFLFEYFSETQRNKGNFPGRFSGRQFSNSRSEMNVSTLELGDSALYLCASSQDRRDGYTFGSGTRLTVV.

V and J are TRBV18 and TRBJ2-5; 10 positions agree with TRBD1. Germline values: CDR1 KGHSH, CDR2 LQKENI. V gave up 6 bases and J gave up 1 base; unmatched junction bases: 8. The CDR3 consists of 16 residues. CDR3 loop: CASSQTGGKFQETQYF. CDR3 nucleotide sequence: TGTGCCAGCTCTCAGACAGGGGGCAAATTCCAAGAGACCCAGTACTTC.

This clone appeared once. This chain links TRBV6-1 with TRBJ2-1; D unclear. Germline V gives CDR1 MNHNS, CDR2 SASEGT. The CDR3 contains 13 residues. Trimming left V 0 bases short and J 9 bases short, with 9 bases between. CDR3 DNA: TGTGCCAGCAGTGAAGCGGCGGTGGGTGAGCAGTTCTTC. This sequence encodes CASSEAAVGEQFF.

The chain is built from TRBV6-5 and TRBJ2-7; D perhaps matches TRBD2 (5 bases). V was clipped by 5 bases and J by 1 base, with 9 bases between them. There are 13 residues in the CDR3. Germline CDR1 MNHEY, CDR2 SVGAGI. DNA for the CDR3: TGTGCCAGCAGTCTGAGAGGGTCCTACGAGCAGTACTTC. Its translation: CASSLRGSYEQYF.

The chain carries TRBV15 and TRBJ2-5; 7 bases align to TRBD1. The CDR3 consists of 15 residues. Trimming at V came to 0 bases and at J to 5 bases, leaving 6 bases not matched to a gene. Germline lookup yields CDR1 LNHNV and CDR2 YYDKDF (reference sequence). The CDR3 loop is CATSRDLDRAETQYF. The CDR3 region has the DNA TGTGCCACCAGCAGAGATCTAGACAGGGCGGAGACCCAGTACTTC. Based on the CDR3 plus reference TRBV15 and TRBJ2-5, the full variable domain is DAMVIQNPRYQVTQFGKPVTLSCSQTLNHNVMYWYQQKSSQAPKLLFHYYDKDFNNEADTPDNFQSRRPNTSFCFLDIRSPGLGDTAMYLCATSRDLDRAETQYFGPGTRLLVL.

This chain uses TRBV4-1 with TRBJ2-3; 10 bases map to TRBD2. Trimming at V came to 2 bases and at J to 2 bases, leaving 7 bases not matched to a gene. This CDR3 spans 17 amino acids. The germline V gene encodes CDR1 MGHRA and CDR2 YSYEKL. CDR3 in DNA: TGCGCCAGCAGCCAAAGTCTAGCGGGGGTCCTCACAGATACGCAGTATTTT. Translating it yields CASSQSLAGVLTDTQYF.

The chain carries TRBV7-9 and TRBJ2-2; D is possibly TRBD1 (6 bases). This CDR3 has 14 amino acids. The V gene's germline CDR1 is SEHNR and CDR2 FQNEAQ (reference sequence). V lost 2 bases, J lost 5 bases, and 9 bases lay in between. Written as DNA, the CDR3 is TGTGCCAGCAGCTTACAGGGGAGTACCGGGGAGCTGTTTTTT. Protein sequence: CASSLQGSTGELFF.

The genes are TRBV5-1 and TRBJ2-3; no definite D call. Germline assignment: CDR1 SGHRS and CDR2 YFSETQ. V was pared by 4 bases and J by 2 bases, with 5 bases between. CDR3 length equals 12 residues. This chain's CDR3 is CASSPTTDTQYF. The CDR3 DNA follows: TGCGCCAGCAGCCCTACCACAGATACGCAGTATTTT.

The chain has TRBV5-1 and TRBJ2-3; 8 positions match TRBD1. From germline, CDR1 is SGHRS and CDR2 YFSETQ. The CDR3 is made up of 16 amino acids. The junction had 13 bases not matched to a gene; V was cut back by 4 bases and J by 6 bases. DNA of the CDR3: TGCGCCAGCAGCCTCTCGACAGGGGTCCAAGGTGATACGCAGTATTTT. Protein: CASSLSTGVQGDTQYF.

The V gene is TRBV5-1, the J gene TRBJ1-2, with D maybe TRBD1 (6 bases). CDR3 length: 15 amino acids. The V end lost 0 bases, the J end lost 12 bases, and 21 bases lay between the germline ends. Germline V lookup: CDR1 SGHRS, CDR2 YFSETQ. As DNA, the CDR3 is TGCGCCAGCAGCTTGGCCGTGTTCGGCAGGGGTGATGACACCTTC. It yields the protein CASSLAVFGRGDDTF.

There are a few counts of this clone. J is TRBJ1-5 and V is TRBV13, with D unclear. Per the germline V gene, CDR1 is PRHDT and CDR2 is FYEKMQ (reference sequence). This CDR3 has 11 amino acids. V lost 1 base, J lost 5 bases, and 0 bases lay in between. CDR3 in amino acids: CASSLDQPQHF. The CDR3 DNA is TGTGCCAGCAGCTTAGATCAGCCCCAGCATTTT. The whole variable domain, filled in from reference TRBV13 and TRBJ1-5, reads AAGVIQSPRHLIKEKRETATLKCYPIPRHDTVYWYQQGPGQDPQFLISFYEKMQSDKGSIPDRFSAQQFSDYHSELNMSSLELGDSALYFCASSLDQPQHFGDGTRLSIL.

This chain uses TRBV9 with TRBJ2-3, with 8 bases lining up with TRBD2. CDR3 size: 16 residues. V was clipped by 0 bases and J by 3 bases; unmatched bases: 6. CDR1 is SGDLS and CDR2 is YYNGEE in the germline V gene. The CDR3 DNA reads as TGTGCCAGCAGCGTAGCTGTCGGACTAGCAACAGATACGCAGTATTTT. Amino acids: CASSVAVGLATDTQYF.

Only a few counts were recorded for this clone. V gene TRBV6-9 combines with J gene TRBJ2-1; D tentatively reads TRBD1 or TRBD2 (5 bases each). Germline values: CDR1 MNHGY, CDR2 SVAAGI. V shed 7 bases and J shed 6 bases, with 22 bases lying between them. This CDR3 has 16 amino acids. The CDR3 nucleotides read TGTGCCAGCAAGAGGGGACGGAAAGCCCGCTGCAATGAGCAGTTCTTC. Protein product: CASKRGRKARCNEQFF.

This chain joins TRBV28 and TRBJ2-4; possibly TRBD2 for D (6 bases). This CDR3 region has 14 residues. Germline loops: CDR1 MDHEN, CDR2 SYDVKM. V dropped 3 bases and J dropped 8 bases, with 14 bases sitting between them. CDR3 sequence (DNA): TGTGCCAGCAGTTTCCCCTCGGGGGTAGACATTCAGTACTTC. Amino acids: CASSFPSGVDIQYF.